This record concerns one TCR beta chain sequence. Its specificity is not known. The sample comes from a study of Ad26.COV2.S vaccination and SARS-CoV-2 variants. Study-wide context: Donor allocation was to the COV1001 Ad26.COV2.S trial arm. Each vaccinee took Ad26.COV2.S intramuscularly, once or twice 56 days apart. Points from the study as a whole: Vaccinees and placebo recipients showed similar non-spike TCR breadth.

The protocol was immunoSEQ multiplex PCR, while the TCRdb copy is restricted to in-frame clones and leaves out a portion. Of around 450,000 clones listed, roughly nine tenths are singletons. The treatment: roughly 18 received Ad26.COV2.S at low or high dose, single or two shots; about five received placebo; per-sample allocation not given. Specimen acquisition occurred on day 63 following the initial vaccine or placebo injection. The length of the CDR3 is 13 residues. V lost 5 bases and J lost 6, with 13 bases in between. Germline CDR1 and CDR2: SGHTA and FQGNSA. This TCR derives from a person between 18 and 65 years old who received the Ad26.COV2.S COVID-19 vaccine or a placebo. V is TRBV7-2 and J is TRBJ1-2; D is unresolved. The sequences come from peripheral blood, collected in a trial of Ad26.COV2.S vaccine versus placebo. CDR3: CASSPENKDGYTF. The CDR3 DNA is TGTGCCAGCAGCCCCGAAAACAAGGATGGCTACACCTTC.